This T cell receptor (beta chain) was identified during a study of cytomegalovirus exposure and HLA in healthy donors. Broader study findings: 150 to 200 TCR beta chains were listed as cytomegalovirus-associated. In all likelihood, a cluster of highly shared sequence variants was a sequencing artifact.

PCR primers comprised 60 Vbeta and 13 Jbeta primers. Repertoires were generated with immunoSEQ multiplex PCR, while TCRdb's copy carries only in-frame clones and drops some. The repertoire consists of about 100,000 clones, with 60% to 75% occurring once and the leading ten covering 8% to 13%. In regard to this clone: Its antigen is as yet unknown.

The sequencing sample was made of PBMCs. This sequence was found in a man aged 45-60 years in good health and CMV-seronegative.

In nucleotides, the CDR3 is TGTGCCAGCAGCTTGGAATCCGGCGGGGCCAACACCGGGGAGCTGTTTTTT. It is translated as CASSLESGGANTGELFF. The chain uses TRBV5-4 and TRBJ2-2, with D tentatively TRBD2 (6 bases). Per the germline V gene, CDR1 is SGHNT and CDR2 is YYREEE (reference sequence). The CDR3 covers 17 residues. V was clipped by 0 bases and J by 2 bases, with 14 bases between them.